The sequence of this TCR beta chain was determined in a study of OX40 agonist ivuxolimab in advanced cancers. Profiling relied on immunoSEQ multiplex PCR, and the TCRdb table lists in-frame clones only, not all of them. The sample records tens of thousands of clones, roughly 84% being singletons. General study findings and limits: Individuals who were partial responders at 0.1-3.0 mg/kg had clonal expansion that ranked among the lowest. CD8+ T cells showed, on average, more clonal expansion than CD4+ cells.

Losses at the gene ends were 0 bases for V and 3 bases for J; bases not matched to a gene: 2. Germline CDR1 and CDR2: WSHSY and SAAADI. This CDR3 is 15 amino acids long. Turning to this clone: Its antigen is unknown.

This clonotype was sampled from an adult with an advanced solid tumor such as melanoma, head and neck, liver or kidney cancer. The chain uses TRBV10-2 and TRBJ2-7, with 10 bases aligning to TRBD1. The material sequenced was CD4+ or CD8+ T cells sorted from blood, taken in a trial of the OX40 agonist ivuxolimab. The CDR3 DNA is TGCGCCAGCAGTGAGTCGTGGGACAGGGGCTACGAGCAGTACTTC. Encoded protein: CASSESWDRGYEQYF.